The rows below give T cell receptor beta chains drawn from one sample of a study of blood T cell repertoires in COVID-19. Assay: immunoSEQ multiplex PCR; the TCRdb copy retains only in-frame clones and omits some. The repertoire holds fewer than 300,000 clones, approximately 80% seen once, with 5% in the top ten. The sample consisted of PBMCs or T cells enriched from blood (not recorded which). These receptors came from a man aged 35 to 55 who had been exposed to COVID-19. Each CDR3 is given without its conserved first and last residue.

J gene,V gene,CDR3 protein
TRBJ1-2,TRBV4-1,ASSQAMFAGYGYT
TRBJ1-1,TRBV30,AWSVGAEAF
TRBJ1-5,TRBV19,ASSQNLGNQPQH
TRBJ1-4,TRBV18,ASSPGRGSTNEKLF
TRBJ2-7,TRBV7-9,ASSRGTTSGGLYEQY
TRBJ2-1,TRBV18,ASSPPGLAEKNEQF
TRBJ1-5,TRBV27,ASSPGTVPNQPQH
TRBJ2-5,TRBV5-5,ASSLPIGLGETQY
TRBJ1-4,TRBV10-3,AISDRVKEKLF
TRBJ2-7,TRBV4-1,ASSQGQNYEQY
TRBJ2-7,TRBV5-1,ASTPQASSYEQY
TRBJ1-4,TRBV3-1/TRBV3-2,ASTTGGRSEKLF
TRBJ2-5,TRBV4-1,ASSTGQGAWETQY
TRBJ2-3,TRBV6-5,ASSSGRETDTQY
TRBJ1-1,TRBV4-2,ASSQGSSEAF
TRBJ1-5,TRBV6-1,ASSEMVGPNQPQH
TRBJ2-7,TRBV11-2,ASSPGSGTLLSYEQY
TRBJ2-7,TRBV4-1,ASSPVGSGNYEQY
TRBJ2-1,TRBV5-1,ASSFLAAGSMSEQF
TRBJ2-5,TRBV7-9,ASSRGSGTRAETQY
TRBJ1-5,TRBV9,ASSVGDTNQPQH
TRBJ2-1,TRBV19,ASTSDRSSYNEQF
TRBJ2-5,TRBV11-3,ASSLAGRTRVFQETQY
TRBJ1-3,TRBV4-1,ASSQLQEPSGNTIY
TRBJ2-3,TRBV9,ASSVGAADTQY
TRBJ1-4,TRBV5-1,ASSSSAEKLF
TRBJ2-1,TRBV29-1,SVGGLVGNEQF
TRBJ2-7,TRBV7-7,ASRDPQIGMLAPSHEQY
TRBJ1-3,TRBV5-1,ASSLAGLGNTIY
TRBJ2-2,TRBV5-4,ASSLAGEVTGELF
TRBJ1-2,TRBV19,ASSIEQRIGGYT
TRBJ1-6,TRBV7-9,ASSLQTGPNSPLH
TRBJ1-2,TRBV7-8,ASSPGTGQTGYT